This record concerns one TCR beta chain sequence. In the authors' workflow: For nucleated cells, counts were estimated from reference gene primer amplification. The protocol was immunoSEQ multiplex PCR, while the TCRdb copy is restricted to in-frame clones and leaves out a portion. From that table come the V and J calls and clone size; the DNA was used to work out D and trimming. The table includes 20,000 to 25,000 clones, approximately 90% detected once. The entry originates in a study of blood T cell repertoires in COVID-19. Study as a whole: Sample material is recorded as cDNA or gDNA derived from T cells, B-cell-depleted T cells, or PBMCs.

Germline V lookup: CDR1 LNHDA, CDR2 SQIVND (reference sequence). The CDR3 has 14 residues. The junction had 5 bases not matched to a gene; V was cut back by 7 bases and J by 2 bases. Sequencing was performed on peripheral blood. The rearrangement links TRBV19 to TRBJ2-4; TRBD2 aligns across 7 bases. The TCR sequence derives from an elderly woman with active COVID-19. CDR3 region: CASMGGFPKNIQYF. Here the CDR3 DNA reads TGTGCCAGTATGGGGGGGTTCCCCAAAAACATTCAGTACTTC.